This is a list of T cell receptor beta chains from one sample in a study of regulatory T cells in long-lasting Graves disease. TCRdb re-called the multiplex PCR reads with MiXCR, one entry per CDR3 protein. This table has 350,000 to 400,000 distinct CDR3 sequences, under 20% appearing once. The same sample was also used in a study of T cells in Graves' hyperthyroidism and ophthalmopathy.

Sequenced material: peripheral blood mononuclear cells (PBMCs), taken at new diagnosis, from a patient treated with antithyroid drugs. The origin of the receptors is a woman aged 18-29 years with Graves disease. Both conserved end residues are part of each CDR3. The D gene is left open where the match is weak. Some rows mark clone size as missing; the rest say once, few, many or name a class of expanded clone.

D	V	size	J	DNA	CDR3
TRBD1	TRBV7-3	many	TRBJ1-2	TGTGCCAGCGGGGGGACAGGGGAAGCTAACTATGGCTACACCTTC	CASGGTGEANYGYTF
.	TRBV7-9	many	TRBJ1-4	TGTGCCAGCAGCCCGGGGGGGAGGCAGGGTGAAGAAAAACTGTTTTTT	CASSPGGRQGEEKLFF
.	TRBV28	many	TRBJ1-2	TGTGCCAGCACTGAAGGGGGTTTCTATGGCTACACCTTC	CASTEGGFYGYTF
.	TRBV3-1	.	TRBJ1-3	TGTGCCAGCAGCCAGACAGCCCGTGACGGCACCATATATTTT	CASSQTARDGTIYF
.	TRBV7-8	many	TRBJ2-7	TGTGCCAGCAGCTTACTTTCGGGGGGCACCTACGAGCAGTACTTC	CASSLLSGGTYEQYF
TRBD1	TRBV28	many	TRBJ2-5	TGTGCCAGCACTAATACAGGGGGCGTAAAGACCCAGTACTTC	CASTNTGGVKTQYF
.	TRBV27	many	TRBJ2-4	TGTGCCAGCAGTTTATCGAGGAAAAACATTCAGTACTTC	CASSLSRKNIQYF
.	TRBV12-3/TRBV12-4	many	TRBJ1-5	TGTGCCAGCAGTTTTGGGGCCTACGTCCAGCATTTT	CASSFGAYVQHF
TRBD2	TRBV6-1	many	TRBJ2-3	TGTGCCAGCAGTGACGCTAGCGGGGGGTCCGGGACAGATACGCAGTATTTT	CASSDASGGSGTDTQYF
TRBD2	TRBV29-1	many	TRBJ2-5	TGCAGCGTGCCCGCGGGAGTAGGAGAGACCCAGTACTTC	CSVPAGVGETQYF
TRBD2	TRBV20-1	many	TRBJ2-3	TGCAGTGCTGAAGCCTCAGCGGGGGGTTCCGATACGCAGTATTTT	CSAEASAGGSDTQYF
TRBD2	TRBV6-1	.	TRBJ2-7	TGTGCCAGCAGGTCCTACCTAGCGGGAGACCTCGGGACACCGGCAACCTACGAGCAGTACTTC	CASRSYLAGDLGTPATYEQYF
.	TRBV2	many	TRBJ1-5	TGTGCCAGCAGTGGGGACGGAAGCAATCAGCCCCAGCATTTT	CASSGDGSNQPQHF
.	TRBV7-9	many	TRBJ1-5	TGTGCCAGCAGCTTAGGCAGGGCTCCTCAGCCCCAGCATTTT	CASSLGRAPQPQHF
TRBD2	TRBV9	.	TRBJ2-2	TGTGCCAGCAGTTTAGCGTTGGCGGGGGTTGGTTCCGGGGAGCTGTTTTTT	CASSLALAGVGSGELFF
.	TRBV6-2/TRBV6-3	few	TRBJ2-5	TGTGCCACGCAACGCCCCGGCGGGGAGGCCCAGTACTTC	CATQRPGGEAQYF
.	TRBV20-1	many	TRBJ2-3	TGCAGTGCTGTCCGGGGGAAGGATACGCAGTATTTT	CSAVRGKDTQYF
.	TRBV9	.	TRBJ1-3	TGTGCCAGCAGCGTAGGTCCCGAGGGGGCTGGAAACACCATATATTTT	CASSVGPEGAGNTIYF
TRBD1	TRBV27	.	TRBJ1-1	TGTGCCAGCGGGACAGGGGGATTCACTGAAGCTTTCTTT	CASGTGGFTEAFF
TRBD2	TRBV29-1	.	TRBJ2-7	TGCAGCGTTGAATTCCCGGGACTAGCGGGGGGCTACGAGCAGTACTTC	CSVEFPGLAGGYEQYF